This T cell receptor (beta chain) was captured in a study of shared clonotypes between healthy human individuals. The assay was immunoSEQ multiplex PCR, and TCRdb's table has in-frame clones only and misses some. The sample shows about 2,500,000 clones, just over 90% of them seen only once. CDR1 is SGHTA, CDR2 FQGNSA, per germline. Losses at the gene ends were 8 bases for V and 8 bases for J; bases not matched to a gene: 4. The CDR3 is 13 residues long. The chain combines TRBV7-2 with TRBJ1-4, with TRBD1 matching 11 bases. The sequencing sample was made of naive CD4+ T cells sorted from blood. As for subset: CD45RA+ positively selected. The origin of this receptor is a man aged 18 to 35 in good health. CDR3 DNA sequence: TGTGCCAGCGGACAGGGGGCGCGGGAAAAACTGTTTTTT. This encodes CASGQGAREKLFF.